The source of this T cell receptor beta chain is a study of Ad26.COV2.S vaccination and SARS-CoV-2 variants. V was shortened by 4 bases and J by 1 base, with 5 bases between the two germline ends. This CDR3 contains 13 residues. CDR1 is ENHRY, CDR2 SYGVKD, per germline. The sample's treatment: some 19 received Ad26.COV2.S at low or high dose, single or two shots; roughly five received placebo; per-sample allocation not given. On day 63 after the first injection, vaccine and placebo recipients gave samples. This table comes from immunoSEQ multiplex PCR, and its TCRdb copy is limited to in-frame clones, with some not included. The data show 410,000 or so clones, about 90% seen once. With regard to this clone: The antigen remains undetermined.

Study findings and constraints: Reportedly, after vaccination the spike-specific CD8+ and CD4+ T cell responses displayed substantial breadth.

This receptor was taken from a person aged 18-65 years who received the Ad26.COV2.S COVID-19 vaccine or a placebo. Specimen: peripheral blood, collected in a trial of Ad26.COV2.S vaccine versus placebo. The chain links TRBV10-3 to TRBJ1-5; no firm D call. The CDR3 nucleotides read TGTGCCATCAGTGGGCTGAGCAATCAGCCCCAGCATTTT. Amino acid sequence: CAISGLSNQPQHF.